Following are 2 T cell receptor beta chains from one sample sequenced in a study of blood T cell repertoires in COVID-19. The table came from immunoSEQ multiplex PCR; TCRdb's copy has only in-frame clones and leaves some out. The sample shows some 190,000 clones, 86% of them seen only once. Input material: PBMCs or T cells enriched from blood (not recorded which). These TCRs come from a man aged 40-55 years with acute COVID-19.

This chain uses TRBV10-3 with TRBJ2-1; weak D call: TRBD2 (5 bases). The CDR3 runs to 17 residues. V was clipped by 4 bases and J by 0 bases, with 16 bases between them. CDR1 and CDR2 (germline): ENHRY, SYGVKD. As DNA, the CDR3 is TGTGCCATCAGTGGAGGGCAGGTTCTAACCTCCTACAATGAGCAGTTCTTC. This codes for CAISGGQVLTSYNEQFF.

The chain has TRBV11-3 and TRBJ2-1; the match to TRBD1 covers 8 bases. With V trimmed by 5 bases and J by 3 bases, 6 bases remained unmatched. Germline V gives CDR1 SGHNT, CDR2 YENEEA. This CDR3 comprises 15 residues. In DNA form, the CDR3 reads TGTGCCAGCAGCGGCAGGGGGCCCGGCTACAATGAGCAGTTCTTC. Amino acid sequence: CASSGRGPGYNEQFF.